This TCR beta chain was retrieved from a study of blood T cell repertoires in COVID-19. Study-wide background: The cDNA or gDNA used as material had been derived from T cells, B-cell-depleted T cells, or PBMCs.

Germline V gene sequence: CDR1 SQVTM, CDR2 ANQGSEA. V lost 6 bases and J 2 bases, leaving 15 bases between the germline ends. The CDR3 is 14 residues long. Per the original data handling: Scientists estimated how many nucleated cells there were by amplifying reference gene primers. Method: immunoSEQ multiplex PCR; TCRdb's copy keeps in-frame clones and lacks some. That table supplies the V and J calls and clone size; D and trimming were determined from the DNA. The sample records 300,000 to 450,000 clones, 85% being singletons. The V and J genes are TRBV29-1 and TRBJ2-3; D remains ambiguous. The TCR originated in a woman in her late teens or twenties with acute or convalescent COVID-19. The sequenced material came from peripheral blood. The CDR3 sequence: CSVADALYTDTQYF. The DNA for the CDR3 is TGCAGCGTCGCCGATGCCCTATACACAGATACGCAGTATTTT.